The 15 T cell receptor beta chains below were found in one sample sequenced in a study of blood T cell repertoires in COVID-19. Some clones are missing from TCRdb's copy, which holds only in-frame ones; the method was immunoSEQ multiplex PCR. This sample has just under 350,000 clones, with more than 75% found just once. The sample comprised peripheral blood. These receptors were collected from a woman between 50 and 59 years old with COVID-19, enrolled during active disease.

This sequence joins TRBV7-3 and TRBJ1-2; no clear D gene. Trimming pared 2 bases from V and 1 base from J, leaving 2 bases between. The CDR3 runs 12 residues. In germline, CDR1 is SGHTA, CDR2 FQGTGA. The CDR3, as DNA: TGTGCCAGCAGCTTACTTAACTATGGCTACACCTTC. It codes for CASSLLNYGYTF.

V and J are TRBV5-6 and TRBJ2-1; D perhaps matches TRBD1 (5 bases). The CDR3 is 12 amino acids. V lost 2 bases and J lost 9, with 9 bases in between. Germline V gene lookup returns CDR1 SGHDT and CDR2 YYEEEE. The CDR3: CASSLHRTEQFF. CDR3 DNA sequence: TGTGCCAGCAGCTTACACAGGACTGAGCAGTTCTTC.

The CDR3 coding sequence is TGTGCCAGCACCCGCGCACGGGACAGGGTTAACAGGCGGGACTATGGCTACACCTTC. Translation gives CASTRARDRVNRRDYGYTF. The genes are TRBV3-1 (or the pseudogene TRBV3-2) and TRBJ1-2, with 9 positions matching TRBD1. The CDR3 runs to 19 residues. CDR1 is LGHDT, CDR2 YNNKEL, per germline (reference sequence). The V gene end was trimmed by 7 bases and the J gene end by 3 bases; junction bases not matched to a gene: 21.

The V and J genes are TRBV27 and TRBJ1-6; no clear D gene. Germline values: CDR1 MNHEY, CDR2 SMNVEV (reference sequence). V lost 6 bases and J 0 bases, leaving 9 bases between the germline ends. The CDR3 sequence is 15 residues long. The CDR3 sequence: CASRRQSSYNSPLHF. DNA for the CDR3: TGTGCCAGCAGGAGGCAGAGCTCCTATAATTCACCCCTCCACTTT.

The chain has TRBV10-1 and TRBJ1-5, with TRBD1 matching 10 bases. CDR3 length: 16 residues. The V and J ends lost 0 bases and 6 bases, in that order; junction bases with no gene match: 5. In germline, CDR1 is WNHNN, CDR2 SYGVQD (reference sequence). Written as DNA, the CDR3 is TGCGCCAGCAGTGAGTCAAAGGACAGGGGGGCTCAGCCCCAGCATTTT. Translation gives CASSESKDRGAQPQHF.

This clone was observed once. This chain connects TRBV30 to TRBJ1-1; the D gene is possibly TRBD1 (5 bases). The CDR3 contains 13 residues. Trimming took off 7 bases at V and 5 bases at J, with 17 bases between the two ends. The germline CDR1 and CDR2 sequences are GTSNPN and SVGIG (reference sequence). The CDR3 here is CASRDSWTTEAFF. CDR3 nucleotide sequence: TGTGCCTCCAGGGATTCGTGGACGACTGAAGCTTTCTTT.

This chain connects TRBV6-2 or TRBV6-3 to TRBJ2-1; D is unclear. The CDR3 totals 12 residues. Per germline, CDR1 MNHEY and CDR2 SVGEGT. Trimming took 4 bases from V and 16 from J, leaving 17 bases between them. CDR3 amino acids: CASSFSGRPLFF. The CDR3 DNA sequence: TGTGCCAGCAGTTTTTCGGGTCGTCCCCTTTTCTTC.

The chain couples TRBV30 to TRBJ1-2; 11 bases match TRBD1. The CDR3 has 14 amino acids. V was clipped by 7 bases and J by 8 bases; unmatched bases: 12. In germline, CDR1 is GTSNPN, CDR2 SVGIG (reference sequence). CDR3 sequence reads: CASGAGQGDQGYTF. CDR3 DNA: TGTGCCTCGGGCGCGGGACAGGGGGACCAAGGCTACACCTTC.

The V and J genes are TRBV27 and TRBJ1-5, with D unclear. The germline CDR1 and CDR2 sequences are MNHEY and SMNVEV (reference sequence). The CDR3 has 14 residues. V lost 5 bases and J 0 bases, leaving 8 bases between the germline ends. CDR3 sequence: CASSRRYSNQPQHF. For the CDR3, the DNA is TGTGCCAGCAGTAGGAGGTATAGCAATCAGCCCCAGCATTTT.

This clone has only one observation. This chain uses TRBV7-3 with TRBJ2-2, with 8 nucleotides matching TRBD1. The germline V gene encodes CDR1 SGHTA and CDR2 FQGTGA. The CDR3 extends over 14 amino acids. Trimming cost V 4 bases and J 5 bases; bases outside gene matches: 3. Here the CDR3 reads CASSSTGETGELFF. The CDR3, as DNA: TGTGCCAGCAGCTCGACAGGGGAAACCGGGGAGCTGTTTTTT.

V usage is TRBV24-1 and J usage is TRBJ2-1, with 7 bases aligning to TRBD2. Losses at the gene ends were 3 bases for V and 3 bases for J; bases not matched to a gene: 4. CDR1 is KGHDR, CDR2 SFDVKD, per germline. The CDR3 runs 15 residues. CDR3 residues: CATSDGGVGYNEQFF. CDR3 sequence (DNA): TGTGCCACCAGTGATGGGGGGGTGGGCTACAATGAGCAGTTCTTC.

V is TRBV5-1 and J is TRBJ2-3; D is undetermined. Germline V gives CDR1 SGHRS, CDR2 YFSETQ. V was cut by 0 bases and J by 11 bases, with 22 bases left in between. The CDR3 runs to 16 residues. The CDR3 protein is CASSLAVKTAIERQYF. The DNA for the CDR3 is TGCGCCAGCAGCTTGGCCGTTAAAACAGCTATCGAACGGCAGTATTTT. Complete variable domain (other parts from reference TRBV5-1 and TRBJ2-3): KAGVTQTPRYLIKTRGQQVTLSCSPISGHRSVSWYQQTPGQGLQFLFEYFSETQRNKGNFPGRFSGRQFSNSRSEMNVSTLELGDSALYLCASSLAVKTAIERQYFGPGTRLTVL.

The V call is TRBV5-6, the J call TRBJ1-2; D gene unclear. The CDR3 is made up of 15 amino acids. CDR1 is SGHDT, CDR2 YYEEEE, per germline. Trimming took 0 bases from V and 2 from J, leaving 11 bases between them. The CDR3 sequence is CASSLAVNRNYGYTF. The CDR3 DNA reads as TGTGCCAGCAGCTTGGCCGTAAACAGAAACTATGGCTACACCTTC.

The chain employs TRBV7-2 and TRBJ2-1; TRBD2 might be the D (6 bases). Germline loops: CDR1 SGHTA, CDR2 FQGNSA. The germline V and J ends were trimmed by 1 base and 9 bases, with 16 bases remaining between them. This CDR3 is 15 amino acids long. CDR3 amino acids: CASSLGGVPMSEQFF. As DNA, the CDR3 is TGTGCCAGCAGCTTAGGGGGGGTCCCCATGAGTGAGCAGTTCTTC. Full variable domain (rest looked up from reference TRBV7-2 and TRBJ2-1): GAGVSQSPSNKVTEKGKDVELRCDPISGHTALYWYRQSLGQGLEFLIYFQGNSAPDKSGLPSDRFSAERTGGSVSTLTIQRTQQEDSAVYLCASSLGGVPMSEQFFGPGTRLTVL.

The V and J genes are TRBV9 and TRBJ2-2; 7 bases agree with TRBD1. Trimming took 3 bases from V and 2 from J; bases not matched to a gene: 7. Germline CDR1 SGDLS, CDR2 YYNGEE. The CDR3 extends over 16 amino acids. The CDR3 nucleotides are TGTGCCAGCAGCGCGAACAGGGGACCTAACACCGGGGAGCTGTTTTTT. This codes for CASSANRGPNTGELFF.